This T cell receptor beta chain appears in the sequencing data of a study of T cells in Graves' hyperthyroidism and ophthalmopathy. Whole-study results and caveats: Among thyroid clonotypes expanded above 0.001, most also appeared in blood.

The CDR3 is made up of 14 amino acids. V dropped 4 bases and J dropped 8 bases, with 17 bases sitting between them. Per the germline V gene, CDR1 is MNHNS and CDR2 is SASEGT. No progression to ophthalmopathy during 18 months of follow-up defined stable disease. Fresh 10 ml peripheral blood yielded PBMCs. This clonotype came up many times. The antigen is unknown. Amplification of TCR beta CDR3 regions was performed using RNA transcripts as template. The HTBI primer set was used in a first-round RT-PCR of the TCR CDR3. TCRdb re-called the multiplex PCR reads with MiXCR, one entry per CDR3 protein. The data show 400,000 to 500,000 distinct CDR3 sequences, about an eighth seen once.

Material: blood. V and J are TRBV6-1 and TRBJ1-2; D possibly corresponds to TRBD1 (6 bases). This TCR derives from a young woman with Graves' hyperthyroidism. In nucleotides, the CDR3 is TGTGCCAGCAGTGGGGCGGGGGGCGCAGGAGGCTACACCTTC. It specifies CASSGAGGAGGYTF.